The 19 T cell receptor beta chains reported below all come from one sample, sequenced in a study of cytomegalovirus exposure and HLA in healthy donors. Using immunoSEQ multiplex PCR, the repertoire was profiled, and TCRdb retains in-frame clones only, with some absent. The profile shows approximately 300,000 clones, more than 80% of them singletons. Material for sequencing was PBMCs. These receptors all come from a woman younger than 30 in good health and CMV-seronegative.

With respect to this clone: The same CDR3 also results from other DNA sequences found in this sample. This chain links TRBV9 with TRBJ2-3; 9 positions match TRBD2. Germline V gene data show CDR1 as SGDLS and CDR2 as YYNGEE. The CDR3 is made up of 15 amino acids. V lost 0 bases, J lost 1 base, and 0 bases stayed unmatched. In nucleotides, the CDR3 is TGTGCCAGCAGCGTAGGCGGGGGGGGCACAGATACGCAGTATTTT. It yields the protein CASSVGGGGTDTQYF.

The chain has TRBV19 and TRBJ2-7, with D possibly being TRBD2 (6 bases). Germline-derived CDR1 and CDR2 are LNHDA and SQIVND (reference sequence). V was clipped by 7 bases and J by 5 bases, with 18 bases between them. This CDR3 is built from 14 residues. The CDR3 nucleotides read TGTGCCAGTACTTTGGGGACTTCTGGCCACGAGCAGTACTTC. Encoded protein: CASTLGTSGHEQYF.

The chain employs TRBV7-8 and TRBJ2-1; 9 positions agree with TRBD1. V was clipped by 5 bases and J by 1 base; unmatched bases: 12. Germline loops: CDR1 SGHVS, CDR2 FQNEAQ. This CDR3 spans 18 amino acids. Here the CDR3 reads CASSLYKTGTGSYNEQFF. Written as DNA, the CDR3 is TGTGCCAGCAGCCTGTATAAGACCGGGACAGGGTCCTACAATGAGCAGTTCTTC.

The chain carries TRBV14 and TRBJ1-2, with unresolved D. Germline assignment: CDR1 SGHDN and CDR2 FVKESK. CDR3 length equals 14 residues. V was cut by 3 bases and J by 7 bases, with 15 bases left in between. This CDR3 is CASSHNLGLGGYTF. DNA of the CDR3: TGTGCCAGCAGCCACAATCTTGGACTGGGTGGCTACACCTTC.

The V and J genes are TRBV14 and TRBJ1-2; D gene uncertain. Trimming took 0 bases from V and 3 from J, leaving 14 bases between them. Looked up from germline, CDR1 is SGHDN and CDR2 is FVKESK. The CDR3 runs to 16 residues. Written as DNA, the CDR3 is TGTGCCAGCAGCCAAGATAATACGGGGAGCGACTATGGCTACACCTTC. Protein: CASSQDNTGSDYGYTF.

CDR3 residues: CASSPRSPQHF. CDR3 sequence (DNA): TGTGCCAGCAGCCCTCGTTCGCCCCAGCATTTT. The chain employs TRBV14 and TRBJ1-5; the D is unclear. With 4 bases removed from V and 9 bases from J, the gap between germline ends came to 7 bases. The CDR3 length is 11 residues. Germline loops: CDR1 SGHDN, CDR2 FVKESK.

The V call is TRBV4-3, the J call TRBJ2-7; D call uncertain. Germline CDR1 is LGHNA and CDR2 is YSLEER. The CDR3 sequence is 12 residues long. The ends were cut back, 2 bases at V and 7 bases at J, with 9 bases in the middle. The CDR3 sequence: CASSQRTGEQYF. CDR3 nucleotides: TGCGCCAGCAGCCAAAGAACCGGTGAGCAGTACTTC.

V and J are TRBV5-1 and TRBJ2-5; 13 bases line up with TRBD2. The V gene's germline CDR1 is SGHRS and CDR2 YFSETQ. The CDR3 consists of 16 residues. Trimming took 4 bases from V and 3 from J; bases not matched to a gene: 6. Written as DNA, the CDR3 is TGCGCCAGCAGCGACGTACTAGCGGGAGGGAAAGAGACCCAGTACTTC. Its protein product is CASSDVLAGGKETQYF.

The V gene is TRBV6-1, the J gene TRBJ1-4; D not resolved. V lost 0 bases to trimming and J lost 5 bases, with 4 bases between them. CDR3 length: 13 amino acids. Germline V gives CDR1 MNHNS, CDR2 SASEGT. The CDR3 loop reads CASSEAGNEKLFF. The CDR3 DNA reads as TGTGCCAGCAGTGAAGCCGGGAATGAAAAACTGTTTTTT.

The CDR3 region has the DNA TGTGCCAGCAGCCTCCCGGAGGGTACCCAGTACTTC. Amino acids: CASSLPEGTQYF. V is TRBV5-4 and J is TRBJ2-5, with D possibly TRBD2 on 6 matching bases. This CDR3 region has 12 residues. The V and J ends lost 4 bases and 8 bases respectively, with 12 bases between them. The germline gives CDR1 SGHNT, CDR2 YYREEE (reference sequence).

The chain uses TRBV7-6 and TRBJ1-1; D may be TRBD1 (5 bases). Trimming removed 4 bases from V and 4 bases from J, with 22 bases in between. The CDR3 runs to 17 residues. Germline V lookup: CDR1 SGHVS, CDR2 FNYEAQ. The CDR3 bases are TGTGCCAGCAGCTCCTCCACTATGACAGCGCCTGGCACTGAAGCTTTCTTT. This translates into CASSSSTMTAPGTEAFF.

The chain uses TRBV29-1 and TRBJ2-7, with 9 bases aligning to TRBD2. The trim removed 6 bases at V and 1 base at J, leaving 13 bases unmatched. Looked up from germline, CDR1 is SQVTM and CDR2 is ANQGSEA. This CDR3 spans 16 amino acids. Written as DNA, the CDR3 is TGCAGCGTCCCCCCCCCTCTAGCGGGAAAGTCCTACGAGCAGTACTTC. Translated: CSVPPPLAGKSYEQYF.

The chain links TRBV4-1 to TRBJ2-3; TRBD2 agrees at 15 bases. Germline CDR1 and CDR2: MGHRA and YSYEKL. V dropped 0 bases and J dropped 6; count of bases not matched to a gene: 13. This CDR3 comprises 20 residues. CDR3 protein: CASSQDQRLGLAGGWDTQYF. The CDR3 coding sequence is TGCGCCAGCAGCCAAGATCAGCGGCTGGGACTAGCGGGAGGTTGGGATACGCAGTATTTT.

The V gene is TRBV2, the J gene TRBJ1-2; tentative D call: TRBD1 (6 bases). Per germline, CDR1 SNHLY and CDR2 FYNNEI. The CDR3 has 14 residues. Trimming cost V 5 bases and J 4 bases, with 14 bases left between them. Here the CDR3 reads CASSWTANGYGYTF. For the CDR3, the DNA is TGTGCCAGCAGTTGGACAGCCAATGGCTATGGCTACACCTTC.

This chain links TRBV5-4 with TRBJ2-3; 7 bases match TRBD1. The CDR3 runs 16 residues. Trimming cost V 4 bases and J 0 bases; bases outside gene matches: 8. Looked up from germline, CDR1 is SGHNT and CDR2 is YYREEE (reference sequence). The DNA of the CDR3 is TGTGCCAGCAGCCCGGGGACAGCCCGGAGCACAGATACGCAGTATTTT. Its protein is CASSPGTARSTDTQYF.

The chain recombines TRBV7-2 with TRBJ2-7; 7 bases are a match to TRBD1. From germline, CDR1 is SGHTA and CDR2 FQGNSA. Losses at the gene ends were 10 bases for V and 2 bases for J; bases not matched to a gene: 8. The CDR3 consists of 13 residues. Here the CDR3 reads CAISGTDTYEQYF. Here the CDR3 DNA reads TGTGCCATATCCGGGACAGACACCTACGAGCAGTACTTC.

This clone showed up just a few times. The V call is TRBV19, the J call TRBJ2-3; 10 bases are shared with TRBD2. The ends lost 3 bases at V and 9 bases at J; junction bases unmatched: 6. From germline, CDR1 is LNHDA and CDR2 SQIVND (reference sequence). The CDR3 totals 14 residues. CDR3 DNA: TGTGCCAGTAGTATCAGCGGGAGGGCCGGGACGCAGTATTTT. Its protein product is CASSISGRAGTQYF.

The chain combines TRBV6-6 with TRBJ2-7; D perhaps matches TRBD2 (5 bases). Trimming took off 2 bases at V and 4 bases at J, with 15 bases between the two ends. Germline V gene data show CDR1 as MNHNY and CDR2 as SVGAGI (reference sequence). The CDR3 sequence is 15 residues long. The CDR3 region has the DNA TGTGCCAGCAGTTACAGGGCCGCCCGGGAATACGAGCAGTACTTC. Protein: CASSYRAAREYEQYF.

The V and J genes are TRBV6-6 and TRBJ1-2, with a weak D call TRBD1 (6 bases). V lost 5 bases to trimming and J lost 7 bases, with 17 bases between them. CDR3 length: 14 amino acids. Germline CDR1 MNHNY, CDR2 SVGAGI (reference sequence). This CDR3 reads CASSQTGQTGGYTF. The CDR3, as DNA: TGTGCCAGCAGTCAAACAGGGCAGACGGGTGGCTACACCTTC.